This TCR beta chain was sequenced for a study of blood T cell repertoires in COVID-19 (TCRdb year 2020). In the study overall: The collaborator samples originated in the United States, Italy and Spain and spanned the acute and convalescent phases of COVID-19. Where HLA class I and class II types were available, the types were taken from metadata supplied by the sample provider, not from assay-based typing. Deeply sampled blood TCRbeta repertoires from subjects exposed to, actively infected with, or recovered from COVID-19 were included in the dataset. The prospective study material was composed of cDNA or gDNA derived from T cells, B-cell-depleted T cells, or PBMCs. A freely available public database, intended as a resource for researchers studying the immune response to SARS-CoV-2, is where the repertoires were released. The samples were drawn from two sources: the first 160 participants of the ongoing ImmuneRACE study, and 1,000 to 1,500 subjects contributed by 6 global collaborators. Nearly every sample came with metadata listing a de-identified subject ID, COVID-19 status, age in years and sex. Study-level results and caveats: Clinical and demographic metadata were provided uncurated, with the amount varying by source and participant.

Via the germline V gene, CDR1 is SGHRS and CDR2 YFSETQ. Trimming takes 0 bases from V and 2 bases from J, and the germline ends sit 13 bases apart. The CDR3 covers 16 residues, taking in both the cysteine and the phenylalanine. The only DNA kept is the CDR3, 48 bases in frame from the first base. Participants in the prospective study were enrolled through a virtual design, were aged about 18 to 100 years, and lived in roughly 25 United States geographic areas. To assign participants to cohorts, the prospective study relied on clinical history that participants themselves reported in a screening survey and a study questionnaire. For ImmuneRACE Cohort 3, a participant was defined as recovered based on two consecutive negative NP/OP PCR tests, clearance by a healthcare professional, or resolution of symptoms. In the prospective study, mobile phlebotomists collected whole blood, serum and a nasopharyngeal or oropharyngeal swab from each participant. Over a 2-month period, participants in the prospective study had the option of providing additional blood draws and questionnaires. Prospective study blood samples were shipped either frozen or at room temperature before DNA extraction.

TCRbeta CDR3 regions were amplified from genomic DNA by means of the immunoSEQ Assay, a bias-controlled multiplex PCR. The published analysis was carried out like this. The number of nucleated cells in each sample was estimated from the amplification of reference gene primers within the assay. To quantify the absolute abundance of each unique TCRbeta CDR3 rearrangement, sequence reads were collapsed and filtered. Productive Simpson clonality was computed per sample as the square root of Simpson's diversity index over productive rearrangements. TCRdb stores this immuneACCESS table with in-frame sequences only. Part of the clones is absent; in the studies checked, under half of the shortfall reflects unresolved V genes, and no reason is known for the rest. D and trimming were read from the DNA, whereas the V and J calls and clone size are those reported in that table. The sample table records around 470,000 clones; about nine tenths of these occur just once. The ten largest clones take up about 0.63% of the sample.

A remark on this clone: It has no known antigen specificity. No much larger clone exists at a distance of one base, and base qualities are not known.

The sample taken for sequencing was PBMCs or T cells enriched from blood (not recorded which). The rearranged segments are TRBV5-1 and TRBJ2-3; the D region possibly corresponds to TRBD1 (5 bases align). The receptor comes from a young man who had recovered from COVID-19. CDR3 loop: CASSLAYRGPTDTQYF. Read as DNA, the sequence is TGCGCCAGCAGCTTGGCCTATAGGGGTCCCACAGATACGCAGTATTTT.